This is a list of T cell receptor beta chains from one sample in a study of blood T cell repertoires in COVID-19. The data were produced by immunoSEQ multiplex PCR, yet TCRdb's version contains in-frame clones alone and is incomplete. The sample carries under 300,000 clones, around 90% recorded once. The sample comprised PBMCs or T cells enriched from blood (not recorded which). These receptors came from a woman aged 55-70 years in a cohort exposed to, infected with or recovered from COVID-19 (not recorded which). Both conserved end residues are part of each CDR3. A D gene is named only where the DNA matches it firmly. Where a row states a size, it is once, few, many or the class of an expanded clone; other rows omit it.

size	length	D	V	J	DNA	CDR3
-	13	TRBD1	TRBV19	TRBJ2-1	TGTGCCAGTAGCGGACAGGGGCGCGATGAGCAGTTCTTC	CASSGQGRDEQFF
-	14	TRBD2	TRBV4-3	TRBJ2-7	TGCGCCAGCAGCCAGATAGCGGGAAACTACGAGCAGTACTTC	CASSQIAGNYEQYF
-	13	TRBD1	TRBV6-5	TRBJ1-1	TGTGCCAGCAGGAGGGACAGCGGCACTGAAGCTTTCTTT	CASRRDSGTEAFF
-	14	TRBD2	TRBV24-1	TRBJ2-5	TGTGCCACCAGTGATTACGGGGGGCAAGAGACCCAGTACTTC	CATSDYGGQETQYF
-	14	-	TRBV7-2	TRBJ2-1	TGTGCCAGCAGCTTAGTTTCGGGATCTAGTGAGCAGTTCTTC	CASSLVSGSSEQFF
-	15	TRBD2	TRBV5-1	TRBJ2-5	TGCGCCAGCAGCTTGGAAGGCGGGAGCGCAGAGACCCAGTACTTC	CASSLEGGSAETQYF
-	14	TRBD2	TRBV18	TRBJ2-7	TGTGCCAGCTCACCACGGTGGGAGGGAGGTGAGCAGTACTTC	CASSPRWEGGEQYF
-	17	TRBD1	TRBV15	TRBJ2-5	TGTGCCACCAGCAGAAACGACAGGGGGCGTCGTACAGAGACCCAGTACTTC	CATSRNDRGRRTETQYF
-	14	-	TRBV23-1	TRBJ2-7	TGCGCCAGCAGTCAAGTCCGCAGGACATACGAGCAGTACTTC	CASSQVRRTYEQYF
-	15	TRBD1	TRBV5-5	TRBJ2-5	TGTGCCAGCAGCCCTAGGGACAGGGAGGGCGAGACCCAGTACTTC	CASSPRDREGETQYF
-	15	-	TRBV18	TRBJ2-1	TGTGCCAGCTCACCAGACGCGAGCGGCTACAATGAGCAGTTCTTC	CASSPDASGYNEQFF
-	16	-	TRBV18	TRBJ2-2	TGTGCCAGCTCACCAATTTCCCAGGCGTTCACCGGGGAGCTGTTTTTT	CASSPISQAFTGELFF
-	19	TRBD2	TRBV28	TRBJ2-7	TGTGCCAGCAGTTTATGGGCTCTAGGACTAGCGTCTTCATCCTACGAGCAGTACTTC	CASSLWALGLASSSYEQYF
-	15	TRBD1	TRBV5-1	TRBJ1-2	TGCGCCAGCAGCTTGAGGGGACAGGGAAACTATGGCTACACCTTC	CASSLRGQGNYGYTF
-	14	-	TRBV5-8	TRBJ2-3	TGTGCCAGCAGCTTAGGGGCTAGCACAGATACGCAGTATTTT	CASSLGASTDTQYF
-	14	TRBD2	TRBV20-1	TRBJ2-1	TGCAGTGCTAGTAGTCTAGCGGGATTACATGAGCAGTTCTTC	CSASSLAGLHEQFF
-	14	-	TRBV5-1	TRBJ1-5	TGCGCCAGCAGCCCCCAGGGGTACAATCAGCCCCAGCATTTT	CASSPQGYNQPQHF
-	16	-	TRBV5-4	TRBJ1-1	TGTGCCAGCAGCTTGGACATTCTGTTAAGAGGGACTGAAGCTTTCTTT	CASSLDILLRGTEAFF
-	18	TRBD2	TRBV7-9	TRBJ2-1	TGTGCCAGCAGCCCTCGGAGTGCTAGCGGGACGCACCGCAATGAGCAGTTCTTC	CASSPRSASGTHRNEQFF
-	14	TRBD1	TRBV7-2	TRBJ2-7	TGTGCCAGCAGCCCGGGGACAGTTTCTAACGAGCAGTACTTC	CASSPGTVSNEQYF
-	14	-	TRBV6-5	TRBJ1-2	TGTGCCAGCAGCCAATTAGACAGGAACTATGGCTACACCTTC	CASSQLDRNYGYTF
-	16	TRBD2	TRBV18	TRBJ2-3	TGTGCCAGCTCACTTAACGCGGGAGGGAGCACAGATACGCAGTATTTT	CASSLNAGGSTDTQYF
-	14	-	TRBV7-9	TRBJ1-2	TGTGCCAGCACCCCAAATCGGGGAGGCTTTGGCTACACCTTC	CASTPNRGGFGYTF
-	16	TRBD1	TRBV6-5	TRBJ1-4	TGTGCCAGCAGTTCGACAGGGCCATCAACTAATGAAAAACTGTTTTTT	CASSSTGPSTNEKLFF
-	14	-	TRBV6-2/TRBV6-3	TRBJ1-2	TGTGCCAGCAGTACCGAAAATAGGAGATATGGCTACACCTTC	CASSTENRRYGYTF
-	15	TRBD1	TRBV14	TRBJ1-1	TGTGCCAGCAGCCAACTGACAGGGAGGAACACTGAAGCTTTCTTT	CASSQLTGRNTEAFF
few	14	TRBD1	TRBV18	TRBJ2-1	TGTGCCAGCTCACCCTCGACAGGGAACAATGAGCAGTTCTTC	CASSPSTGNNEQFF
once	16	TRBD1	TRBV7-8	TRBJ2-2	TGTGCCAGCAGCTTTCTGACAGGGTACGGCACCGGGGAGCTGTTTTTT	CASSFLTGYGTGELFF
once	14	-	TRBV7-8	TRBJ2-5	TGTGCCAGCAGCCAATCTAGTTTTATGCAGACCCAGTACTTC	CASSQSSFMQTQYF
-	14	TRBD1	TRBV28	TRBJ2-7	TGTGCCAGCAGCCGGACAGGGGGGAGCTACGAGCAGTACTTC	CASSRTGGSYEQYF
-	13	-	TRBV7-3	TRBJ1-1	TGTGCCAGCAGCTTTTCTATGAACACTGAAGCTTTCTTT	CASSFSMNTEAFF
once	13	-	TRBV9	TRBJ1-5	TGTGCCAGCAGTCGACAGGCCAATCAGCCCCAGCATTTT	CASSRQANQPQHF
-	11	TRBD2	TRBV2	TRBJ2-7	TGTGCCAGTCTTCTAGCGGAGGAGCAGTACTTC	CASLLAEEQYF
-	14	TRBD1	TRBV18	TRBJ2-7	TGTGCCAGCTCACCACGCGTTCAGGGGACAGGGGAATACTTC	CASSPRVQGTGEYF
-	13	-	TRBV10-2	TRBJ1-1	TGCGCCAGCCGCTCGGACTGGAACACTGAAGCTTTCTTT	CASRSDWNTEAFF